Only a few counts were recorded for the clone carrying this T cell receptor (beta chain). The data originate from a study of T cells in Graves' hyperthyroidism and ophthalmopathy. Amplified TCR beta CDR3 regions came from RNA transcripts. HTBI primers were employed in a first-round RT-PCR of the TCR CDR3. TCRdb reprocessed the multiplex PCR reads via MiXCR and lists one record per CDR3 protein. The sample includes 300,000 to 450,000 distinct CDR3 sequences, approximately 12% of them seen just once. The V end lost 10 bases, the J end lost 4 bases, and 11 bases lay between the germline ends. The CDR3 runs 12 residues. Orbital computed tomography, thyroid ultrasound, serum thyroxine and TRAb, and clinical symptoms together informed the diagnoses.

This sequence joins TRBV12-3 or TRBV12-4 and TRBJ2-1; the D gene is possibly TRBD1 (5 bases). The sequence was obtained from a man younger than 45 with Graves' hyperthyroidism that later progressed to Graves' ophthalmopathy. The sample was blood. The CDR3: CAIGHPYNEQFF. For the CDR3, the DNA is TGTGCCATCGGACACCCTTACAATGAGCAGTTCTTC.